This T cell receptor beta chain derives from a study of blood T cells in healthy people across ages (dated by TCRdb to 2015 to 2017). Study-wide context: In model experiments, roughly one uniquely barcoded TCR beta cDNA molecule per two T cells was captured by template switching. The study measured age-related changes in TCR beta repertoire diversity using deep sequencing normalized with unique cDNA molecular identifiers. Using the same blood draw, the study looked at two additional independent replicas of 1 million unique cDNA reads for two donors, one aged 18 to 29 and the other aged 80 or older. The donors were split into four age groups: young (average about 16 years), middle-aged (about 40), aged (62) and long-lived (roughly 80). Donors of different ages were randomly distributed across sequencing lanes to avoid experimental bias.

CDR1 and CDR2 are drawn from the germline V gene: KGHSH, LQKENI. V is clipped by 4 bases and J by 3 bases, and the sequence between their germline boundaries is 11 bases long. The CDR3 runs 14 residues from the cysteine to the phenylalanine. The DNA shown is the 42-base CDR3, in frame from base 1. Systemically healthy Caucasian individuals from Russia, 39 in total and aged roughly 6 to 100 years, were included as donors. Roughly 9.5 milliliters of peripheral blood were drawn from each donor into EDTA-treated Vacutainer tubes. PBMCs were isolated by Ficoll-Paque density-gradient centrifugation, with at least 7 million obtained per sample. Total RNA was extracted from PBMCs with Trizol reagent, with at least 5.5 micrograms obtained per sample. Naive CD45RAhigh/CD27high T cell percentages were measured by flow cytometry on a PBMC aliquot from every donor. This clonotype was detected many times. This clone's antigen is unknown. No qualities accompany the bases; no much larger clone lies one base away.

Points the paper makes about the study in general: Observed TCR beta diversity correlated strongly with the percentage of naive T cells measured by flow cytometry. The long-lived group showed more naive CD4+ T cells, fewer expanded clones and increased TCR diversity than the aged group, suggesting age selection. The CMV infection status of donors was not known, potentially confounding age-related changes in expanded clonotypes. Since profiling was done on bulk unsorted PBMCs, naive and antigen-experienced compartments could not be conclusively compared. Observed TCR beta diversity per million T cells fell roughly linearly with age, and a significant reduction was already apparent by age about 36. Estimates of total diversity based on one million sequenced T cells were regarded as lower bounds and as underestimates.

The library was produced with 5' RACE. Sequenced using an Illumina HiSeq 2500. The second PCR ran for roughly 6 to 11 cycles and used a J-beta primer mix along with a sample-barcoded 5' primer. Each TCR beta cDNA molecule received a unique molecular identifier from a template-switch 5' adaptor carrying 12 random nucleotides. At least 2.5 million CDR3-containing paired-end reads were obtained from each sample. First-strand cDNA synthesis was performed from all RNA using the Mint cDNA synthesis kit, with priming by a TRBC-specific oligonucleotide. All cDNA was treated with uracil-DNA glycosylase and then went through a first 18-cycle PCR with the universal primers M1SS and BC2_uni_R. In the source study's methods: Normalization of each sample was performed by random selection of 1 million high-quality reads, each carrying a distinct molecular identifier. Instead of being binned into consensus sequences, reads with shared molecular identifiers were discarded. MiTCR, run with a Q25 quality threshold and the strictest error-elimination algorithm, handled CDR3 identification, clonotype clustering and error correction. A nonparametric unseen species model with Euler transformation was used to estimate lower-bound total TCR beta diversity. The public reads were reanalyzed by TCRdb: fastp trimming at Q25, MiXCR alignment, in-frame beta chains only. Rows are unified per CDR3 protein, each entry keeping the most common DNA and genes. The authors' filters were not applied to this entry. The sample data list around 1.7 million distinct CDR3 sequences, and 28% of these were observed just once. The top ten constitute roughly 8% of the sample.

Sequencing was performed on blood. The chain is encoded by TRBV18 joined to TRBJ2-3, with the identity of the D gene unclear. The receptor's source is a woman aged 25 to 39 in good health. The CDR3 protein: CASSRTESTDTQYF. At the DNA level, the sequence is TGTGCCAGCTCACGTACGGAGAGTACAGATACGCAGTATTTT. The full variable domain, with segments outside the CDR3 supplied by the reference TRBV18 and TRBJ2-3 proteins, appears as NAGVMQNPRHLVRRRGQEARLRCSPMKGHSHVYWYRQLPEEGLKFMVYLQKENIIDESGMPKERFSAEFPKEGPSILRIQQVVRGDSAAYFCASSRTESTDTQYFGPGTRLTVL.